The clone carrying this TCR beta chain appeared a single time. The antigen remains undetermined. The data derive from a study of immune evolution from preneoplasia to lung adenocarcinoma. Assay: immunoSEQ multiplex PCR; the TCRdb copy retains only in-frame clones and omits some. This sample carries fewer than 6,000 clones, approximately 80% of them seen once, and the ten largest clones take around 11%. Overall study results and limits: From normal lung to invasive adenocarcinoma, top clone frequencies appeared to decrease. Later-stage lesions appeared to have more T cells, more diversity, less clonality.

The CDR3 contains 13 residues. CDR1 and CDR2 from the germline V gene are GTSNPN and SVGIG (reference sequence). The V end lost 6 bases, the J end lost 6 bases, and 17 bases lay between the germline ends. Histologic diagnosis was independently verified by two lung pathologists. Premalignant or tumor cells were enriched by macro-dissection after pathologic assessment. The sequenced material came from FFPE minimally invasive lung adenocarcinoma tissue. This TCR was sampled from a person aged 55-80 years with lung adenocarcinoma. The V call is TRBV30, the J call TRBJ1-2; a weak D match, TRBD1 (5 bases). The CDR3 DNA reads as TGTGCCTGCATGAGGGGTTCTTCGGATGGCTACACCTTC. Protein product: CACMRGSSDGYTF.